The clone carrying this TCR beta chain was seen a handful of times. Its antigen is still unknown. The authors took one heparinised blood draw, averaging about 120 mL, from each donor. CD4+ cells of the naive, central memory, regulatory and stem cell-like memory types were sorted via CD45RO/CCR7/CD25/CD127/CD95/CD27. The record originates from a study of beta chain features in type 1 diabetes. Study results and caveats: In all four CD4+ subsets, TCRB CDR3 length was significantly, moderately reduced in type 1 diabetes. Lower insertion and higher deletion counts appeared at VDJ junctions in type 1 diabetes patients.

The study reverse transcribed the entire isolated RNA, so it sequenced expressed TCRB transcripts. Repertoires were generated with immunoSEQ multiplex PCR, while TCRdb's copy carries only in-frame clones and drops some. The sample shows over 650,000 clones, 11% to 15% of them seen only once. Trimming shortened V by 3 bases and J by 9 bases, and 18 bases separated the two germline ends. CDR3 length equals 14 residues. Germline V gene sequence: CDR1 SEHNR, CDR2 FQNEAQ (reference sequence). The receptor comes from a man younger than 35 with type 1 diabetes. The rearrangement joins TRBV7-9 to TRBJ2-7; tentatively, D is TRBD2 (6 bases). Sample: naive CD4+ T cells from blood. CDR3 nucleotide sequence: TGTGCCAGCAGCTTGGACGGGGGAATCTTTTGGCAGTACTTC. Protein product: CASSLDGGIFWQYF.